Listed below are T cell receptor beta chains from one sample, sequenced in a study of blood T cell repertoires in COVID-19. Assay used: immunoSEQ multiplex PCR; TCRdb lists only in-frame clones, some missing. The sample lists approximately 440,000 clones, around 90% seen once, with 0.7% in the top ten. Source material: PBMCs or T cells enriched from blood (not recorded which). All receptors come from a woman in her late teens or twenties who had recovered from COVID-19. CDR3s include the opening cysteine and the closing phenylalanine or tryptophan. A D gene is named only where the DNA matches it firmly. Size tells how often a clone was seen (once, few, many) or the class of an expanded clone, and some rows leave it out.

V	J	D	size	DNA	CDR3
TRBV15	TRBJ1-6	TRBD1	-	TGTGCCACCAGCAGAGAGACAGGGCTGAATTCACCCCTCCACTTT	CATSRETGLNSPLHF
TRBV5-1	TRBJ2-5	-	-	TGCGCCAGCAGCGCGGGACTCATGAGGGAGACCCAGTACTTC	CASSAGLMRETQYF
TRBV5-4	TRBJ1-1	TRBD1	-	TGTGCCAGCAGCTTTGGGCCGGGACAGGGTGAAGCTTTCTTT	CASSFGPGQGEAFF
TRBV30	TRBJ1-1	TRBD1	many	TGTGCCTGGAGTGTAACGGGGACAGGGGAGTTCACTGAAGCTTTCTTT	CAWSVTGTGEFTEAFF
TRBV27	TRBJ1-1	-	once	TGTGCCAGCAGTTTCGGAGGACAGTCGAGGGAAGCTTTCTTT	CASSFGGQSREAFF
TRBV5-1	TRBJ2-7	TRBD1	-	TGCGCCAGCAGTCCAAATAGGGACAGGGCCCCCTACGAGCAGTACTTC	CASSPNRDRAPYEQYF
TRBV5-4	TRBJ1-4	-	-	TGTGCCAGCAGCTTCGAGGGCGGGCAGGCCGCGAAACTGTTTTTT	CASSFEGGQAAKLFF
TRBV4-2	TRBJ2-7	-	once	TGTGCCAGCAGCCAAGAGGCTAGCGACGAGCAGTACTTC	CASSQEASDEQYF
TRBV30	TRBJ2-1	-	-	TGTGCCTGGGATTCGGTCATAGAGGGTGAGCAGTTCTTC	CAWDSVIEGEQFF
TRBV12-3/TRBV12-4	TRBJ2-5	-	once	TGTGCCAGCACCCGGGGAGAGACCCAGTACTTC	CASTRGETQYF
TRBV7-3	TRBJ2-6	TRBD2	-	TGTGCCAGCAGCCCCCAGGGCGGGGGTAGCTCTGGGGCCAACGTCCTGACTTTC	CASSPQGGGSSGANVLTF
TRBV30	TRBJ1-2	TRBD1	-	TGTGCCTGGATTAGAGAGGGGACAGGGGGCACCTTC	CAWIREGTGGTF
TRBV5-6	TRBJ1-1	TRBD1	-	TGTGCCAGCAGCTGGGGGACAGGGGGCCAAGCTTTCTTT	CASSWGTGGQAFF
TRBV27	TRBJ1-5	-	once	TGTGCCAGCAGTTTCAGGAGGGAGGGAGGCAATCAGCCCCAGCATTTT	CASSFRREGGNQPQHF
TRBV7-3	TRBJ2-3	TRBD1	-	TGTGCCAGCAGCTTCTATCTAGGGGGACAGACTACAAATACGCAGTATTTT	CASSFYLGGQTTNTQYF
TRBV5-1	TRBJ1-1	-	-	TGCGCCAGCAGCGGAGGAGATCAGAACACTGAAGCTTTCTTT	CASSGGDQNTEAFF
TRBV6-5	TRBJ1-2	TRBD1	-	TGTGCCAGCAGTTACCGACAGGGGACGGGCTACACCTTC	CASSYRQGTGYTF
TRBV30	TRBJ1-6	TRBD1	-	TGTGCCTGGAGAGTCGGGACAGTAAATTCACCCCTCCACTTT	CAWRVGTVNSPLHF